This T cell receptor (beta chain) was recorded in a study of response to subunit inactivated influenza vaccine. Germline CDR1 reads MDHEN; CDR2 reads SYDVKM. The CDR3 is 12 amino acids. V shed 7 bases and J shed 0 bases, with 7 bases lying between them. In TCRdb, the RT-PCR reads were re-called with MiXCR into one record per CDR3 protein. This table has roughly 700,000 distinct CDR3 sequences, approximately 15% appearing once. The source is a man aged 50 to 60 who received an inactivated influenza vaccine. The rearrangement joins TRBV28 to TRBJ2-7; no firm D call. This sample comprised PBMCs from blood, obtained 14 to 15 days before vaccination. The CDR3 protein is CASTRNSYEQYF. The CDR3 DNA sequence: TGTGCCAGCACCAGGAACTCCTACGAGCAGTACTTC.